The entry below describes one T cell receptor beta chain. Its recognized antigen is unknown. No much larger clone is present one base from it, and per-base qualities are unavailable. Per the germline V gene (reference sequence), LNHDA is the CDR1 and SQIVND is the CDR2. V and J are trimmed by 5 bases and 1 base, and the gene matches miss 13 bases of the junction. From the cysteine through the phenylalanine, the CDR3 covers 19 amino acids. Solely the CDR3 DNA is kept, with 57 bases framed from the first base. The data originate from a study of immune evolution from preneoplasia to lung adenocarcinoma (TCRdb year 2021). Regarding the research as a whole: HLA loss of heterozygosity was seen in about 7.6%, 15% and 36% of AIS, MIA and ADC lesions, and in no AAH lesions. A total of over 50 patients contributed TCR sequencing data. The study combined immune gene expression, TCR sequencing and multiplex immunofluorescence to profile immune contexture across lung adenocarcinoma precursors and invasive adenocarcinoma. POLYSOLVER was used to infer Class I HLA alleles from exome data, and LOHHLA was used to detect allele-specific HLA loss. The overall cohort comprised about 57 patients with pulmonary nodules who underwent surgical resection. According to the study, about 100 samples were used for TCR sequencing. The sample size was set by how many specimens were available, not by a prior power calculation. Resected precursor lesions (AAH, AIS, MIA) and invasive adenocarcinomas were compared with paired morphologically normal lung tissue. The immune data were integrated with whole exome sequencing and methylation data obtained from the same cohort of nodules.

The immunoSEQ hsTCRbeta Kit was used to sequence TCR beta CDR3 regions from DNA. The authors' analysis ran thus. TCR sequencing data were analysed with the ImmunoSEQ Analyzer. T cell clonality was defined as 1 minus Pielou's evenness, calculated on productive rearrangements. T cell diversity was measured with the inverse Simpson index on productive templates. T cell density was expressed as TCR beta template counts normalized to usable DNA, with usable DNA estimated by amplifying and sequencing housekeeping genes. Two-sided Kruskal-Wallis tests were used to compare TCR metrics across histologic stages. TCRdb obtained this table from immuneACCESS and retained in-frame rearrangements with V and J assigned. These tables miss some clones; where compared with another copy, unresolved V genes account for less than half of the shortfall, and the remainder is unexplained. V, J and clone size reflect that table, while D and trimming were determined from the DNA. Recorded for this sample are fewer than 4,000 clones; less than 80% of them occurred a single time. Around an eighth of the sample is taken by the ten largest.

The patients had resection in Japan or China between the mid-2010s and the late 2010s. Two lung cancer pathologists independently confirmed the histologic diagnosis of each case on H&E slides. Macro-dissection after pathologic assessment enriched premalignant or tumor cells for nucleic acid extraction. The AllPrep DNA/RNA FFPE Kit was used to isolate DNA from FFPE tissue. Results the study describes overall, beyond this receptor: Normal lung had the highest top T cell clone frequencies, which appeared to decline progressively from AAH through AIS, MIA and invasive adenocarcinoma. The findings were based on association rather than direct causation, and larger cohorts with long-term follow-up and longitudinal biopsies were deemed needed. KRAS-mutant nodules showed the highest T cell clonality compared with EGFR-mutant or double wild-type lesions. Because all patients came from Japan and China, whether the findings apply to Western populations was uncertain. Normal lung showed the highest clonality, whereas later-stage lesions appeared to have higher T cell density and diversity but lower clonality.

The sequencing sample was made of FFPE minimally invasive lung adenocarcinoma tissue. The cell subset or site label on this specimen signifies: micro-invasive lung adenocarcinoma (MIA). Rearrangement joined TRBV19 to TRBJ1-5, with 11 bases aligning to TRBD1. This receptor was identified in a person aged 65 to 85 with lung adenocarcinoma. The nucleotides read TGTGCCAGTAGTCTTGGGGACAGGGGGTGGGTTTCGAGCAATCAGCCCCAGCATTTT. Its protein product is CASSLGDRGWVSSNQPQHF. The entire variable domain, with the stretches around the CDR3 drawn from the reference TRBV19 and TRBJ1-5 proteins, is DGGITQSPKYLFRKEGQNVTLSCEQNLNHDAMYWYRQDPGQGLRLIYYSQIVNDFQKGDIAEGYSVSREKKESFPLTVTSAQKNPTAFYLCASSLGDRGWVSSNQPQHFGDGTRLSIL.